This TCR beta chain was sequenced in a study of T-cell reconstitution after alpha-beta-depleted transplantation in children. CDR1 and CDR2 (germline): SGDLS, YYNGEE. V dropped 0 bases and J dropped 12; count of bases not matched to a gene: 8. The CDR3 totals 14 residues. A TCRbeta library incorporating unique molecular identifiers was prepared. TCRdb fed the PCR reads into MiXCR, producing one record per CDR3 protein. The repertoire includes fewer than 400,000 distinct CDR3 sequences, 20% of them detected once, and approximately 3.9% sits in the top ten. This clonotype was detected only a few times. This chain links TRBV9 with TRBJ2-1; 8 positions match TRBD2. This TCR came from a human donor who donated a stem cell graft to a child with acute myeloid leukemia. Sequenced material: PBMCs from the stem cell graft donor, taken from the stem cell graft. The CDR3 DNA sequence: TGTGCCAGCAGCGTAGCGGGACTAGGCGAGGCGCAGTTCTTC. Residues: CASSVAGLGEAQFF.